The present T cell receptor (beta chain) was sequenced within a study of a mutant IDH1 vaccine in newly diagnosed glioma. In the study overall: Every participant had undergone radiotherapy, temozolomide, or both before, and most underwent both. Study conclusions and caveats: Pseudoprogression apparently tracked independently of changes in top peripheral T cell clonotypes.

Noted time point: week 35, safety follow-up. Each vaccine dose was 300 ug of mutant IDH1 20-mer peptide, with topical imiquimod. Only in-frame clones appear in the TCRdb table, and some are missing; sequencing was by immunoSEQ multiplex PCR. The table includes about 50,000 clones, 85% to 95% detected once. The germline V gene has CDR1 SNHLY and CDR2 FYNNEI. Trimming removed 7 bases at V and 0 bases at J, with 16 bases between. There are 16 residues in the CDR3. Note on this clone: Its cognate antigen is unknown.

The chain recombines TRBV2 with TRBJ1-3, with a possible D match to TRBD1 (5 bases). The clonotype originates from a man aged 50-59 years with glioma. Material: PBMCs, obtained from a glioma patient whose treatment included an IDH1 peptide vaccine. The CDR3: CASTFGGARSGNTIYF. Written as DNA, the CDR3 is TGTGCCAGCACCTTTGGAGGGGCGCGCTCTGGAAACACCATATATTTT.